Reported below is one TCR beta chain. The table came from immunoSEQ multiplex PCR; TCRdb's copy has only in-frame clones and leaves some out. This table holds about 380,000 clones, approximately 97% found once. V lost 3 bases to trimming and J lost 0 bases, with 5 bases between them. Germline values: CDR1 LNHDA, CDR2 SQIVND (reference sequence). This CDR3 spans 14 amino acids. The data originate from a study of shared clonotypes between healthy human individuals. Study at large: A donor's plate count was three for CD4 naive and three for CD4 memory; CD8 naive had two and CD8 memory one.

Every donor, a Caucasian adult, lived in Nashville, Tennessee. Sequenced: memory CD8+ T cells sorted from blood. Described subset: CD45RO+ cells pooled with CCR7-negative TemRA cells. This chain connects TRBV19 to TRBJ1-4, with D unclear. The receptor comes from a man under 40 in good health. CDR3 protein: CASSISATNEKLFF. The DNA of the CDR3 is TGTGCCAGTAGTATCTCTGCAACTAATGAAAAACTGTTTTTT.